These 20 T cell receptor beta chains were sequenced from one sample in a study of T-cell reconstitution after alpha-beta-depleted transplantation in children. The TCRbeta library was prepared with unique molecular identifiers. MiXCR, applied by TCRdb to the PCR reads, yields one record per CDR3 protein. The sample lists more than 85,000 distinct CDR3 sequences, under 9% occurring once. Sequenced material: PBMCs, taken before TCRalphabeta/CD19-depleted stem cell transplant. The origin of the receptors is a boy aged 2 to 9 with acute lymphoblastic leukemia, due to receive a stem cell transplant.

This clonotype was counted a few times. The V call is TRBV20-1, the J call TRBJ1-1; D possibly corresponds to TRBD1 (5 bases). Per the germline V gene, CDR1 is DFQATT and CDR2 is SNEGSKA (reference sequence). Trimming cost V 3 bases and J 7 bases, with 6 bases left between them. CDR3 size: 10 residues. The CDR3 DNA reads TGCAGTGCTAGCGGGGGTGAAGCTTTCTTT. This encodes CSASGGEAFF.

This clonotype was counted at least ten times. This chain connects TRBV7-9 to TRBJ1-5, with D tentatively TRBD1 (5 bases). The germline gives CDR1 SEHNR, CDR2 FQNEAQ (reference sequence). The germline V and J ends were trimmed by 6 bases and 7 bases, with 13 bases remaining between them. The CDR3 covers 13 residues. This CDR3 reads CASSGQGLQPQHF. The CDR3, as DNA: TGTGCCAGCAGTGGGCAGGGCCTACAGCCCCAGCATTTT.

The table lists this clonotype with many counts. J is TRBJ2-7 and V is TRBV6-5; D gene ambiguous. Between the trimmed V and J ends, which lost 6 bases and 4 bases, there was a span of 7 bases. The CDR3 covers 11 residues. In germline, CDR1 is MNHEY, CDR2 SVGAGI. CDR3 protein: CASSAGYEQYF. The CDR3 DNA is TGTGCCAGCAGCGCCGGTTACGAGCAGTACTTC.

This clonotype was detected a few times. The chain links TRBV5-1 to TRBJ2-5; TRBD2 agrees at 7 bases. V trimming: 4 bases; J trimming: 0 bases; junction bases outside the gene matches: 15. The CDR3 covers 18 residues. Germline CDR1 is SGHRS and CDR2 is YFSETQ. This chain's CDR3 is CASSPTPASGSYQETQYF. In DNA form, the CDR3 reads TGCGCCAGCAGCCCTACCCCAGCTAGCGGTTCGTACCAAGAGACCCAGTACTTC.

This clonotype was recorded at least ten times. This rearrangement joins TRBV12-3 or TRBV12-4 to TRBJ1-1; 9 nucleotides line up with TRBD1. V was pared by 6 bases and J by 2 bases, with 4 bases of the junction left unmatched. CDR3 length: 14 residues. In DNA form, the CDR3 reads TGTGCCAGCAGGGGGGACAGGGCAAACACTGAAGCTTTCTTT. Its translation is CASRGDRANTEAFF.

This clonotype was observed a few times. This chain uses TRBV20-1 with TRBJ1-2, with a possible D match to TRBD1 (5 bases). The CDR3 has 11 amino acids. V lost 3 bases, J lost 7 bases, and 9 bases lay in between. Germline V gives CDR1 DFQATT, CDR2 SNEGSKA (reference sequence). DNA of the CDR3: TGCAGTGCTAGTTTAGGGACTGGCTACACCTTC. This codes for CSASLGTGYTF.

Worth noting for this clonotype: One junction end disagrees with the germline gene, perhaps due to a read error. The rearrangement joins TRBV7-9 to TRBJ2-1; a possible D gene is TRBD2 (6 bases). Germline CDR1 and CDR2: SEHNR and FQNEAQ (reference sequence). The CDR3 contains 13 residues. CDR3 coding DNA: TGTGCCAGCAGACGGGACTCCCACAATGAGCAGTTCTTC. This codes for CASRRDSHNEQFF.

The sample holds a few counts of this clonotype. The rearrangement uses TRBV15 and TRBJ2-5; D is uncertain. Germline assignment: CDR1 LNHNV and CDR2 YYDKDF (reference sequence). Between the trimmed V and J ends, which lost 8 bases and 0 bases, there was a span of 16 bases. This CDR3 has 15 amino acids. The CDR3 nucleotides are TGTGCCACCTTTTCGACACTGCGGTACCAAGAGACCCAGTACTTC. Protein product: CATFSTLRYQETQYF.

A few counts support this clonotype. The V and J genes are TRBV4-2 and TRBJ2-2; tentatively, D is TRBD2 (7 bases). V was clipped by 4 bases and J by 0 bases, with 15 bases between them. The germline CDR1 and CDR2 sequences are LGHNA and YNFKEQ. CDR3 length: 17 amino acids. The CDR3 is CASSPPSGGANTGELFF. For the CDR3, the DNA is TGTGCCAGCAGCCCCCCCTCGGGGGGCGCGAACACCGGGGAGCTGTTTTTT.

In its sample, this clonotype was seen many times. J is TRBJ2-3 and V is TRBV20-1, with 8 bases lining up with TRBD2. The CDR3 is 14 residues long. Losses at the gene ends were 5 bases for V and 3 bases for J; bases not matched to a gene: 7. Looked up from germline, CDR1 is DFQATT and CDR2 is SNEGSKA (reference sequence). The CDR3 protein is CSAHTGLETDTQYF. CDR3 sequence (DNA): TGCAGTGCTCATACGGGACTAGAGACAGATACGCAGTATTTT.

This clonotype was seen a single time. The rearrangement links TRBV19 to TRBJ2-7; possibly TRBD2 for D (5 bases). V was shortened by 5 bases and J by 0 bases, with 17 bases between the two germline ends. Germline V gene sequence: CDR1 LNHDA, CDR2 SQIVND (reference sequence). This CDR3 region has 16 residues. The CDR3 sequence: CASSSSLIRGSYEQYF. The CDR3 bases are TGTGCCAGTAGTTCTAGTCTGATCCGGGGCTCCTACGAGCAGTACTTC.

This clonotype was observed a few times. The chain carries TRBV28 and TRBJ2-7; D unclear. V was shortened by 5 bases and J by 6 bases, with 8 bases between the two germline ends. The CDR3 contains 11 residues. Looked up from germline, CDR1 is MDHEN and CDR2 is SYDVKM. CDR3 in amino acids: CASSPYGEQYF. The CDR3 coding sequence is TGTGCCAGCAGTCCCTACGGCGAGCAGTACTTC.

This clonotype was seen repeatedly, ten times or more. The chain joins TRBV2 to TRBJ2-7; 7 bases fit TRBD1. This CDR3 spans 14 amino acids. The germline V gene encodes CDR1 SNHLY and CDR2 FYNNEI. The trim removed 8 bases at V and 1 base at J, leaving 8 bases unmatched. As DNA, the CDR3 is TGTGCCAGCGGGAAGGGACAGATTTCCTACGAGCAGTACTTC. Residues: CASGKGQISYEQYF.

This clonotype was counted ten times or more. The CDR3 nucleotides read TGCAGTGCTAGACTCCATGAGCAGTTCTTC. This encodes CSARLHEQFF. The rearrangement uses TRBV20-1 and TRBJ2-1; the D is unclear. V was trimmed by 2 bases and J by 8 bases, leaving 4 bases between them. The CDR3 spans 10 residues. CDR1 DFQATT and CDR2 SNEGSKA come from the germline V gene (reference sequence).

Ten or more counts support this clonotype. This chain joins TRBV27 and TRBJ1-4; TRBD1 is a possible D gene (6 bases). In germline, CDR1 is MNHEY, CDR2 SMNVEV (reference sequence). CDR3 length: 16 residues. V lost 5 bases and J 3 bases, leaving 16 bases between the germline ends. DNA for the CDR3: TGTGCCAGCAGTCCGCGACAGGCCCACTCTAATGAAAAACTGTTTTTT. Its protein product is CASSPRQAHSNEKLFF.

This chain joins TRBV11-2 and TRBJ1-2, with a weak D call TRBD1 (5 bases). This CDR3 is built from 14 residues. Trimming left V 3 bases short and J 2 bases short, with 10 bases between. Germline V gene data show CDR1 as SGHAT and CDR2 as FQNNGV. CDR3: CASSFPGINYGYTF. The CDR3 DNA follows: TGTGCCAGCAGCTTCCCAGGGATCAACTATGGCTACACCTTC.

A few counts support this clonotype. V gene TRBV20-1 combines with J gene TRBJ2-7; 10 bases fit TRBD2. This CDR3 comprises 14 residues. Germline V gives CDR1 DFQATT, CDR2 SNEGSKA (reference sequence). The V and J ends lost 1 base and 3 bases, in that order; junction bases with no gene match: 3. CDR3 protein: CSARVAGGFYEQYF. Here the CDR3 DNA reads TGCAGTGCTAGAGTAGCGGGGGGCTTCTACGAGCAGTACTTC.

The chain links TRBV7-9 to TRBJ1-1; perhaps TRBD1 as D (5 bases). Germline loops: CDR1 SEHNR, CDR2 FQNEAQ (reference sequence). The CDR3 sequence is 15 residues long. V lost 5 bases, J lost 1 base, and 14 bases lay in between. The CDR3 loop reads CASSPSRQRNTEAFF. CDR3 bases: TGTGCCAGCAGCCCGTCGCGACAGCGGAACACTGAAGCTTTCTTT.

This clonotype was detected only a few times. The chain uses TRBV19 and TRBJ1-1; D is unresolved. Germline CDR1 is LNHDA and CDR2 is SQIVND (reference sequence). The CDR3 covers 11 residues. Trimming took off 8 bases at V and 5 bases at J, with 9 bases between the two ends. This CDR3 reads CASCEGTEAFF. The CDR3 bases are TGTGCCAGTTGTGAGGGAACTGAAGCTTTCTTT.

Here the CDR3 DNA reads TGTGCCAGCACCGACAGGGGCGGGAATTCACCCCTCCACTTT. It translates to CASTDRGGNSPLHF. The rearrangement links TRBV7-9 to TRBJ1-6, with 8 bases that match TRBD1. The V and J ends lost 7 bases and 7 bases, in that order; junction bases with no gene match: 6. Germline assignment: CDR1 SEHNR and CDR2 FQNEAQ (reference sequence). The CDR3 runs 14 residues.